These T cell receptor beta chains were read from a single sample in a study of cytomegalovirus exposure and HLA in healthy donors. The protocol was immunoSEQ multiplex PCR, while the TCRdb copy is restricted to in-frame clones and leaves out a portion. The sample consists of fewer than 200,000 clones, roughly four fifths of them appearing once. The sequenced material came from PBMCs. The source is a female donor in good health and CMV-seronegative. Both conserved end residues are part of each CDR3.

>TRBV7-7
CASSLGTSGGDEQFF
>TRBV28
CASSSPGTANQPQHF
>TRBV5-1
CASSQSGGNYNEQFF
>TRBV5-1
CASSLRMLEVTDTQYF
>TRBV4-3
CASSQERVGGSNTGELFF
>TRBV7-2
CASSLELGGLLSGANVLTF
>TRBV21-1
CASSKVSGRLVGANVLTF
>TRBV28
CASSLPGWGGEQYF
>TRBV4-2
CASSQGGMNTGELFF
>TRBV27
CARVRPVQNSQYF
>TRBV28
CASRKAGSSYEQYF
>TRBV29-1
CSVANRQGMNTEAFF
>TRBV19
CASSETSRTQYF
>TRBV5-4
CASSPLLAGGRSYNEQFF
>TRBV4-3
CARGGWGANVLTF
>TRBV4-1
CASSQEAGGSYEQYF
>TRBV5-3
CARSLDLQGGHFLQPQHF
>TRBV4-1
CASSQRHRLAGYNEQFF
>TRBV6-5
CASRGPGQGDGYTF
>TRBV30
CAWRVTDYGYTF
>TRBV5-1
CASSDAPGLAGSEQYF
>TRBV27
CASRFGPNTEAFF
>TRBV27
CASNPTGLYSNQPQHF
>TRBV4-2
CASSQVSSSGANVLTF
>TRBV10-3
CAISGGTASYEQYF
>TRBV6-5
CASKETGGKNSQYF
>TRBV29-1
CSVGARQGGNSQYF
>TRBV18
CASSPTGTSGWELFF
>TRBV28
CASIQRGRRPSSYEQYF
>TRBV11-1
CASSSRTGVNTEAFF
>TRBV19
CASSLGQGSNQPQHF
>TRBV4-1
CASSQDPGGAGQPQHF
>TRBV7-3
CASSFGSPGLGYTF
>TRBV7-2
CASSPRLIEQFF
>TRBV6-5
CASRTAGSETQYF
>TRBV7-8
CASSRERLAGGFEQFF
>TRBV7-9
CASSFGGQGQPQHF